This is a list of T cell receptor beta chains from one sample in a study of CD8 T cells in Susac syndrome. TCRdb reprocessed the immunoSEQ multiplex PCR reads with MiXCR, giving one entry per CDR3 protein. The sample records roughly 120,000 distinct CDR3 sequences, 90% to 95% being singletons. Sequencing was performed on CD4+ T cells from PBMCs. The receptors stem from a human donor with multiple sclerosis. Each CDR3 is given with its conserved first and last residue. Fields, in order: D gene, V gene, CDR3 length, J gene, clone size, CDR3 DNA, CDR3 protein. The D gene is left open where the match is weak. A row's size may be missing; if present it is once, few, many or a size class.

TRBD1,TRBV18,15,TRBJ2-3,.,TGTGCCAGCTCGGCAGGGACAGCCGGCACAGATACGCAGTATTTT,CASSAGTAGTDTQYF
TRBD1,TRBV12-3/TRBV12-4,15,TRBJ1-1,.,TGTGCCAGCAGTTTAGGGCAGGGGGCCCTACGGGGAGCTTTCTTT,CASSLGQGALRGAFF
TRBD1,TRBV10-3,13,TRBJ2-2,.,TGTGCCATCAGTGACGACAGGGCGGGGGAGCTGTTTTTT,CAISDDRAGELFF
.,TRBV20-1,12,TRBJ2-3,.,TGCAGTGCTAGGGACAGTTCACATACGCAGTATTTT,CSARDSSHTQYF
.,TRBV7-3,14,TRBJ1-1,.,TGTGCCAGCAGCTCAATCCTAGGGGGGAACGAAGCTTTCTTT,CASSSILGGNEAFF
TRBD2,TRBV30,14,TRBJ2-1,.,TGTGCCTGGAGGACTAGCGGGGGGGCTAGGGAGCAGTTCTTC,CAWRTSGGAREQFF
TRBD1,TRBV12-3/TRBV12-4,15,TRBJ2-2,.,TGTGCCAGCAGTTTCCAGGGGGTAGACACCGGGGAGCTGTTTTTT,CASSFQGVDTGELFF
.,TRBV7-9,14,TRBJ2-7,.,TGTGCCAGCAGCTTGAGAGGGGGGTCTAGCGAGCAGTACTTC,CASSLRGGSSEQYF
TRBD1,TRBV6-6,15,TRBJ1-2,.,TGTGCCAGCAGCCCTTACCAAGGGGACAGTGGGGGCTACACCTTC,CASSPYQGDSGGYTF
.,TRBV12-3/TRBV12-4,11,TRBJ2-5,.,TGTGCCAGCAGTGAGAGCGGGACCCAGTACTTC,CASSESGTQYF
.,TRBV6-1,15,TRBJ2-2,.,TGTGCCAGCAGCGCACAGGAAGCGGGCACCGGGGAGCTGTTTTTT,CASSAQEAGTGELFF
.,TRBV7-2,17,TRBJ1-6,.,TGTGCCAGCAGCTTAGCCAGTGGGTCCTCGGGGGGATCACCCCTCCACTTT,CASSLASGSSGGSPLHF
.,TRBV30,13,TRBJ2-1,once,TGTGCCTGGAGTGTACTCTCATCCAATGAGCAGTTCTTC,CAWSVLSSNEQFF
TRBD1,TRBV5-8,15,TRBJ2-1,.,TGTGCCAGCAGCTTTGGGCAGGGGGCTTACAATGAGCAGTTCTTC,CASSFGQGAYNEQFF
.,TRBV30,13,TRBJ1-5,.,TGTGCCTGGAGCTCAAACGGTGATCAGCCCCAGCATTTT,CAWSSNGDQPQHF
.,TRBV6-6,16,TRBJ1-4,.,TGTGCCAGCAGTACCTCTCGCGACCCCCGGGGAGAAAAACTGTTTTTT,CASSTSRDPRGEKLFF
TRBD1,TRBV7-9,14,TRBJ1-2,.,TGTGCCAGCAGCTTAGTCGGGACAGGGCCTAAAGAAACCTTC,CASSLVGTGPKETF
.,TRBV4-2,13,TRBJ1-1,.,TGTGCCAGCAGCCAAGTCAAGGACACTGAAGCTTTCTTT,CASSQVKDTEAFF
.,TRBV19,14,TRBJ2-1,.,TGTGCCAGTAGTTACGGACGCGGAGGCAATGAGCAGTTCTTC,CASSYGRGGNEQFF
.,TRBV27,14,TRBJ2-2,.,TGTGCCAGCAGCGCAGGGCCGAACACCGGGGAGCTGTTTTTT,CASSAGPNTGELFF
.,TRBV29-1,13,TRBJ2-7,.,TGCAGCGTTGCCGGATCCCCCCCCAACGAGCAGTACTTC,CSVAGSPPNEQYF
.,TRBV7-2,14,TRBJ2-7,.,TGTGCCAGCAGCTCCCTAACCGCTGGCTACGAGCAGTACTTC,CASSSLTAGYEQYF
.,TRBV5-1,12,TRBJ1-1,.,TGCGCCAGCAGCTTGGCCGGGCGTTTACCTTTCTTT,CASSLAGRLPFF
.,TRBV7-3,15,TRBJ2-1,.,TGTGCCAGCAGCTTGGGGGACGGGTCCTACAATGAGCAGTTCTTC,CASSLGDGSYNEQFF
TRBD1,TRBV11-2,17,TRBJ2-3,.,TGTGCCAGCAGCTTCGTTGGCCGGGACAGGGGCACAGATACGCAGTATTTT,CASSFVGRDRGTDTQYF
.,TRBV7-6,15,TRBJ2-2,.,TGTGCCAGCAGCTCCCCCCCGGGGGCAACCGGGGAGCTGTTTTTT,CASSSPPGATGELFF
TRBD1,TRBV28,14,TRBJ2-7,.,TGTGCCAGCGGACTAAACAGGGGGCTCTACGAGCAGTACTTC,CASGLNRGLYEQYF
.,TRBV20-1,13,TRBJ2-5,.,TGCAGTGCCCGGGACCGGCGGCAGGAGACCCAGTACTTC,CSARDRRQETQYF
.,TRBV2,13,TRBJ1-1,.,TGTGCCAGCAGCACCAGGGGCGACACTGAAGCTTTCTTT,CASSTRGDTEAFF
.,TRBV7-9,14,TRBJ1-1,.,TGTGCCAGCAGCTTAGCGGCAGTAGACACTGAAGCTTTCTTT,CASSLAAVDTEAFF
.,TRBV5-1,13,TRBJ2-5,.,TGCGCCAGCAGCCAAGAAGGGAAAGAGACCCAGTACTTC,CASSQEGKETQYF
.,TRBV2,14,TRBJ1-5,.,TGTGCCAGCAGTCCCATGGACGGGGATCAGCCCCAGCATTTT,CASSPMDGDQPQHF
TRBD1,TRBV28,12,TRBJ1-2,.,TGTGCCAGCAGCACAGGGGTCGGCTCAATCACCTTC,CASSTGVGSITF
TRBD1,TRBV7-8,14,TRBJ1-2,.,TGTGCCAGCAGCGCATTACAGGGGGGTCGTGGCTACACCTTC,CASSALQGGRGYTF
.,TRBV11-2,15,TRBJ2-2,.,TGTGCCAGCAGCTTAGGTAGAACAAACACCGGGGAGCTGTTTTTT,CASSLGRTNTGELFF
.,TRBV20-1,15,TRBJ2-1,.,TGCAGTGCTTCAAAGGGCTCCGCTTCCTACAATGAGCAGTTCTTC,CSASKGSASYNEQFF
.,TRBV5-1,12,TRBJ1-3,.,TGCGCCAGCAAGGCAGGAGGAAACACCATATATTTT,CASKAGGNTIYF
.,TRBV25-1,15,TRBJ1-3,.,TGTGCCAGCAGCCCGATCTTGGGGGCTGGAAACACCATATATTTT,CASSPILGAGNTIYF
TRBD1,TRBV5-1,14,TRBJ2-5,once,TGCGCCAGCCGACAGGGGGCCCCCCAAGAGACCCAGTACTTC,CASRQGAPQETQYF
TRBD1,TRBV7-9,15,TRBJ2-3,.,TGTGCCAGCAGCTTAGCGGGACAGAGCACAGATACGCAGTATTTT,CASSLAGQSTDTQYF
.,TRBV30,15,TRBJ1-2,.,TGTGCCTGGAGTGTGAAGACCTCGGGGGAATATGGCTACACCTTC,CAWSVKTSGEYGYTF
TRBD2,TRBV30,14,TRBJ2-2,.,TGTGCCTGGATTGGCGGGGGAAAGACCGGGGAGCTGTTTTTT,CAWIGGGKTGELFF
.,TRBV4-3,17,TRBJ1-5,.,TGCGCCAGCAGCCCCGGGACCGCCGGCCGGGGCAATCAGCCCCAGCATTTT,CASSPGTAGRGNQPQHF
.,TRBV15,14,TRBJ2-3,.,TGTGCCACCAGCGAAGGCGGGACAGTGCATACGCAGTATTTT,CATSEGGTVHTQYF
.,TRBV7-3,13,TRBJ2-2,.,TGTGCCAGCAGCGACAGGTCCACCGGGGAGCTGTTTTTT,CASSDRSTGELFF
.,TRBV20-1,16,TRBJ1-1,.,TGCAGTGCTAGAGATCCCGGGGGATCCATGAACACTGAAGCTTTCTTT,CSARDPGGSMNTEAFF
.,TRBV5-4,14,TRBJ2-3,.,TGTGCCAGCAGCTCCGGACTTATCACAGATACGCAGTATTTT,CASSSGLITDTQYF
TRBD2,TRBV24-1,15,TRBJ2-1,.,TGTGCCACCAGTGGTAGCGGGGAGCTTTACAATGAGCAGTTCTTC,CATSGSGELYNEQFF
.,TRBV11-2,15,TRBJ2-1,.,TGTGCCAGCAGCTTAATCCGGGGGCGGAACAATGAGCAGTTCTTC,CASSLIRGRNNEQFF
.,TRBV24-1,14,TRBJ1-5,.,TGTGCCACCAGTGCCAGGGGAAGCAATCAGCCCCAGCATTTT,CATSARGSNQPQHF
TRBD1,TRBV18,12,TRBJ2-1,.,TGTGCCAGCTCAACTTCAGGGGGCGAGCAGTTCTTC,CASSTSGGEQFF
TRBD1,TRBV29-1,15,TRBJ2-3,.,TGCAGCGCCAGGGACAGGGGGATTGTCGCAGATACGCAGTATTTT,CSARDRGIVADTQYF
.,TRBV20-1,15,TRBJ1-4,.,TGCAGTGCTAGAGCCTTCGACAGGCTTAATGAAAAACTGTTTTTT,CSARAFDRLNEKLFF
.,TRBV28,14,TRBJ1-1,.,TGTGCCAGCAGTTCCCCCTCCGGGGGTACTGAAGCTTTCTTT,CASSSPSGGTEAFF
.,TRBV2,13,TRBJ1-5,once,TGTGCCAGCAGTGCATTAACAAGTCAGCCCCAGCATTTT,CASSALTSQPQHF
.,TRBV7-3,16,TRBJ1-6,once,TGTGCCAGCAGCTCCACGGTGGCAGGGCCTAATTCACCCCTCCACTTT,CASSSTVAGPNSPLHF
.,TRBV30,12,TRBJ2-3,.,TGTGCCTGGAGTGTAAGAGCAGATACGCAGTATTTT,CAWSVRADTQYF
TRBD2,TRBV20-1,15,TRBJ2-3,.,TGCAGTGCTAGTCGGGGGGGAGTGGACACAGATACGCAGTATTTT,CSASRGGVDTDTQYF
.,TRBV20-1,17,TRBJ2-1,.,TGCAGTGCTAGAGATAGCCTCGGGCAGGCCACCTACAATGAGCAGTTCTTC,CSARDSLGQATYNEQFF
.,TRBV7-9,17,TRBJ2-1,.,TGTGCCAGCAGCTTAACCCCCGGGGAAGGTCCCTACAATGAGCAGTTCTTC,CASSLTPGEGPYNEQFF